This TCR beta chain was captured in a study of OX40 agonist ivuxolimab in advanced cancers. Points from the study as a whole: Mean expanded clone counts were higher in CD8+ than CD4+ T cells.

To note about this clone: The antigen is unknown.

CDR1 is SGHNT and CDR2 is YYREEE in the germline V gene (reference sequence). V was pared by 2 bases and J by 8 bases, with 16 bases between. This CDR3 has 14 residues. The method was immunoSEQ multiplex PCR; TCRdb's version includes in-frame clones alone and lacks a portion of them. The repertoire includes around 40,000 clones, approximately 87% of them detected once, and about 3.6% sits in the top ten. The receptor was isolated from an adult with an advanced solid tumor such as melanoma, head and neck, liver or kidney cancer. V gene TRBV5-4 combines with J gene TRBJ1-1; possible D gene TRBD1, 6 bases. Material: CD4+ or CD8+ T cells sorted from blood, obtained in a trial of the OX40 agonist ivuxolimab. For the CDR3, the DNA is TGTGCCAGCAGCTTACCGCCAGGGGATGCGGAAGCTTTCTTT. This sequence encodes CASSLPPGDAEAFF.